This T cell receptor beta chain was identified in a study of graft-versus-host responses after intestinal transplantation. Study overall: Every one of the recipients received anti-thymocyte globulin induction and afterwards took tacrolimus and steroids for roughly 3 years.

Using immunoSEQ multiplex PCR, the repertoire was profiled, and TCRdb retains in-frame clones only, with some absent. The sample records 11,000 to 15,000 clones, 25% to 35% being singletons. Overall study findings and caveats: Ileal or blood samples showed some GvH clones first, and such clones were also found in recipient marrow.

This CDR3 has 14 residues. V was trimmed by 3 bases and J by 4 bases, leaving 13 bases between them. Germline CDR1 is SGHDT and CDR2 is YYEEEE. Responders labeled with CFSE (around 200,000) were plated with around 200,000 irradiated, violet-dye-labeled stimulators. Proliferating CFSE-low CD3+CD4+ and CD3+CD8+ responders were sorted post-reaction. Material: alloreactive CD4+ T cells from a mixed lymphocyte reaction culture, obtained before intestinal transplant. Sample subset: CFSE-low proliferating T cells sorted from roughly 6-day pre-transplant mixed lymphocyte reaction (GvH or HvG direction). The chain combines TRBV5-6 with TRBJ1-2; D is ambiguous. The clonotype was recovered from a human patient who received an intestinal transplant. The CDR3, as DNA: TGTGCCAGCAGCTGGTATAGCGGACCCTATGGCTACACCTTC. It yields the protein CASSWYSGPYGYTF.